These T cell receptor beta chains were read from a single sample in a study of identical twins. Each CDR3 protein is one row after TCRdb ran MiXCR on the 5' RACE reads. The sample shows hundreds of thousands of distinct CDR3 sequences, 20% to 25% of them seen only once. This sample also belongs to another study, concerning T cells expressing NK-cell markers.

What was sequenced was PBMCs. These receptor sequences come from a woman under 30 in good health. Each CDR3 is given with its conserved first and last residue. Each record gives: V gene, clone size, D gene, J gene, CDR3 protein, CDR3 DNA. D genes are given only for firm matches. Clone size is given for some rows only: seen once, a few or many times, or a class if the clone is expanded.

>TRBV12-3/TRBV12-4|.|.|TRBJ1-2
CASSLGTSPGYGYTF
TGTGCCAGCAGTTTAGGGACATCCCCCGGCTATGGCTACACCTTC
>TRBV3-1|few|.|TRBJ2-7
CASSQLGPVLF
TGTGCCAGCAGCCAACTAGGCCCCGTTCTCTTC
>TRBV20-1|few|.|TRBJ2-1
CSARQTGTTFF
TGCAGTGCTAGGCAGACCGGGACGACGTTCTTC
>TRBV6-5|.|.|TRBJ1-4
CASSYGEKLFF
TGTGCCAGCAGTTACGGTGAAAAACTGTTTTTT
>TRBV6-2/TRBV6-3|.|TRBD1|TRBJ2-7
CASSYPLGQGRYEQYF
TGTGCCAGCAGCTACCCCTTAGGACAGGGACGCTACGAGCAGTACTTC
>TRBV20-1|few|.|TRBJ2-7
CSARLQVGEQYF
TGCAGTGCGAGACTACAGGTGGGGGAGCAGTACTTC
>TRBV5-5|few|.|TRBJ2-1
CASSLSGPSVYNEQFF
TGTGCCAGCAGCTTGTCGGGACCATCGGTTTACAATGAGCAGTTCTTC
>TRBV6-4|.|TRBD2|TRBJ2-1
CASSALAGGRGEQFF
TGTGCCAGCAGCGCCTTAGCGGGAGGTCGAGGGGAGCAGTTCTTC
>TRBV20-1|many|.|TRBJ2-7
CSASGGTYEQYF
TGCAGTGCTAGCGGGGGAACCTACGAGCAGTACTTC
>TRBV9|few|.|TRBJ2-3
CASSNRGATQYF
TGTGCCAGCAGCAACCGAGGGGCGACGCAGTATTTT
>TRBV5-1|.|TRBD2|TRBJ2-1
CASSDPTSGRRNEQFF
TGCGCCAGCAGCGACCCGACTAGCGGGAGGCGGAATGAGCAGTTCTTC
>TRBV27|.|TRBD1|TRBJ1-5
CASSPGQGPNQPQHF
TGTGCCAGCAGTCCCGGACAGGGCCCCAATCAGCCCCAGCATTTT
>TRBV12-3/TRBV12-4|few|.|TRBJ2-7
CASSLSESPYEQYF
TGTGCCAGCAGTTTGTCAGAGAGCCCCTACGAGCAGTACTTC
>TRBV4-2|.|TRBD1|TRBJ2-7
CASSQDKADRSEQYF
TGTGCCAGCAGCCAAGATAAGGCGGACAGGTCAGAGCAGTACTTC
>TRBV3-1|few|TRBD1|TRBJ1-5
CASSRQGLGQPQHF
TGTGCCAGCAGCCGACAGGGTTTAGGTCAGCCCCAGCATTTT
>TRBV5-1|.|.|TRBJ2-7
CASSAAPGILEQYF
TGCGCCAGCAGCGCTGCACCAGGGATTTTAGAGCAGTACTTC
>TRBV19|.|TRBD1|TRBJ1-2
CASGTGVYGYTF
TGTGCCAGTGGGACAGGGGTCTATGGCTACACCTTC
>TRBV20-1|.|.|TRBJ2-7
CSAASQGNEQYF
TGCAGTGCCGCCTCCCAGGGAAACGAGCAGTACTTC
>TRBV10-2|.|.|TRBJ1-2
CASREQGEGYTF
TGCGCCAGCAGGGAACAGGGAGAGGGCTACACCTTC
>TRBV6-2/TRBV6-3|.|TRBD1|TRBJ2-1
CAGSYYGQGEQFF
TGTGCCGGCAGTTACTACGGACAGGGCGAGCAGTTCTTC
>TRBV18|.|.|TRBJ2-7
CASSAAVLYEQYF
TGTGCCAGCTCAGCTGCCGTGCTCTACGAGCAGTACTTC
>TRBV9|.|.|TRBJ1-3
CASSADQGGNTIYF
TGTGCCAGCAGCGCAGACCAGGGTGGAAACACCATATATTTT
>TRBV12-3/TRBV12-4|.|TRBD2|TRBJ2-5
CASSGPSGAQETQYF
TGTGCCAGCAGTGGGCCTAGCGGGGCTCAAGAGACCCAGTACTTC
>TRBV20-1|few|.|TRBJ2-3
CSPVLSTTDTQYF
TGCAGTCCAGTGCTAAGTACCACAGATACGCAGTATTTT
>TRBV5-5|few|.|TRBJ2-1
CASSPFADREHNEQFF
TGTGCCAGCAGCCCCTTCGCAGATCGCGAACACAATGAGCAGTTCTTC
>TRBV2|few|TRBD1|TRBJ2-7
CASSRDRGLYEQYF
TGTGCCAGCAGCAGAGACAGGGGATTGTACGAGCAGTACTTC
>TRBV7-9|few|TRBD2|TRBJ2-1
CASSLQGLAGTEQFF
TGTGCCAGCAGCTTACAGGGACTAGCGGGAACTGAGCAGTTCTTC
>TRBV25-1|few|.|TRBJ2-7
CASSEFSGVKGEQYF
TGTGCCAGCAGTGAATTTTCGGGAGTCAAAGGCGAGCAGTACTTC
>TRBV20-1|few|TRBD2|TRBJ2-1
CSARQGLAGNNEQFF
TGCAGTGCTAGACAGGGACTAGCGGGGAACAATGAGCAGTTCTTC
>TRBV29-1|.|TRBD2|TRBJ2-5
CSVTTRGTSGRRETQYF
TGCAGCGTTACAACCAGGGGAACTAGCGGGAGGCGAGAGACCCAGTACTTC
>TRBV20-1|many|.|TRBJ2-4
CSATTVAKNIQYF
TGCAGTGCTACCACAGTAGCCAAAAACATTCAGTACTTC
>TRBV20-1|few|TRBD2|TRBJ2-7
CSARHPGGSYEQYF
TGCAGTGCTAGACACCCCGGGGGGTCCTACGAGCAGTACTTC
>TRBV7-9|.|.|TRBJ1-2
CASSTQGGGNAYYGYTF
TGTGCCAGCAGCACCCAGGGTGGTGGAAATGCTTACTATGGCTACACCTTC
>TRBV7-9|many|TRBD1|TRBJ2-5
CASRTISGQGQETQYF
TGTGCCAGCAGGACGATATCGGGACAGGGACAAGAGACCCAGTACTTC
>TRBV29-1|.|.|TRBJ1-1
CSVEDREATEAFF
TGCAGCGTTGAAGACAGGGAGGCCACTGAAGCTTTCTTT
>TRBV12-3/TRBV12-4|few|TRBD2|TRBJ2-2
CASSTSGTSGTGELFF
TGTGCCAGCAGCACATCCGGGACTAGCGGTACCGGGGAGCTGTTTTTT
>TRBV5-1|.|TRBD2|TRBJ2-1
CASSWLPSGANNEQFF
TGCGCCAGCAGCTGGCTACCTAGCGGGGCCAACAATGAGCAGTTCTTC
>TRBV5-6|.|TRBD1|TRBJ2-7
CASSFGTGGFHEQYF
TGTGCCAGCAGCTTTGGGACAGGGGGATTCCACGAGCAGTACTTC
>TRBV15|few|.|TRBJ2-7
CATSRGRGSPYEQYF
TGTGCCACCAGCAGAGGACGCGGGTCCCCTTACGAGCAGTACTTC
>TRBV7-9|.|TRBD2|TRBJ2-7
CASSSSGRWYEQYF
TGTGCCAGCAGCTCCAGCGGGAGGTGGTACGAGCAGTACTTC
>TRBV20-1|few|TRBD1|TRBJ2-3
CSATGTGSGDTQYF
TGCAGTGCAACCGGGACAGGGTCCGGAGATACGCAGTATTTT
>TRBV12-3/TRBV12-4|.|TRBD2|TRBJ2-3
CASSSIGLAASTDTQYF
TGTGCCAGCAGCTCGATTGGACTAGCGGCTAGCACAGATACGCAGTATTTT
>TRBV19|.|TRBD1|TRBJ1-2
CASTNLATGPDGYTF
TGTGCCAGTACCAACCTCGCGACAGGGCCGGACGGCTACACCTTC